Listed below are T cell receptor beta chains from one sample, sequenced in a study of T cells in Graves' hyperthyroidism and ophthalmopathy. TCRdb fed the multiplex PCR reads into MiXCR, producing one record per CDR3 protein. Found here are approximately 380,000 distinct CDR3 sequences, over 11% of them singletons; the top ten hold 28%. The source material was blood. The receptors come from a man aged 50-60 years with Graves' ophthalmopathy. Both conserved end residues are part of each CDR3. D genes are given only for firm matches. Rows may omit the clone size; those that give it use once, few, many or a size class.

abundance: few
v_gene: TRBV6-1
j_gene: TRBJ1-6
d_gene: .
CDR3aa: CAVRSSYNSPLHF
CDR3nt: TGTGCCGTACGGAGCTCCTATAATTCACCCCTCCACTTT

abundance: .
v_gene: TRBV7-9
j_gene: TRBJ2-1
d_gene: TRBD2
CDR3aa: CASSLGRRLAGRNEQFF
CDR3nt: TGTGCCAGCAGCTTAGGTAGGAGACTAGCGGGACGCAATGAGCAGTTCTTC

abundance: many
v_gene: TRBV28
j_gene: TRBJ2-7
d_gene: TRBD1
CDR3aa: CASMADRGLNEQYF
CDR3nt: TGTGCCAGCATGGCGGACAGGGGGCTCAACGAGCAGTACTTC

abundance: many
v_gene: TRBV2
j_gene: TRBJ2-3
d_gene: .
CDR3aa: CAGRRRGDGTDTQYF
CDR3nt: TGTGCCGGTCGAAGGCGAGGGGACGGCACAGATACGCAGTATTTT

abundance: few
v_gene: TRBV7-9
j_gene: TRBJ2-1
d_gene: TRBD1
CDR3aa: CASSDRVHNEQFF
CDR3nt: TGTGCCAGCAGTGACAGGGTGCACAATGAGCAGTTCTTC

abundance: many
v_gene: TRBV27
j_gene: TRBJ2-7
d_gene: .
CDR3aa: CASSPAGYRSYEQYF
CDR3nt: TGTGCCAGCAGTCCCGCAGGTTATAGGAGCTACGAGCAGTACTTC

abundance: many
v_gene: TRBV12-3/TRBV12-4
j_gene: TRBJ2-1
d_gene: TRBD2
CDR3aa: CASSLGLARNEQFF
CDR3nt: TGTGCCAGCAGTTTGGGACTAGCTCGCAATGAGCAGTTCTTC

abundance: many
v_gene: TRBV20-1
j_gene: TRBJ2-5
d_gene: .
CDR3aa: CSASGTPYQETQYF
CDR3nt: TGCAGTGCTAGCGGGACACCGTACCAAGAGACCCAGTACTTC

abundance: few
v_gene: TRBV5-4
j_gene: TRBJ2-1
d_gene: TRBD1
CDR3aa: CASSLIGTDYNEQFF
CDR3nt: TGTGCCAGCAGCTTGATCGGGACAGACTACAATGAGCAGTTCTTC

abundance: many
v_gene: TRBV30
j_gene: TRBJ1-3
d_gene: .
CDR3aa: CAWNQGSPGNTIYF
CDR3nt: TGTGCCTGGAACCAGGGCTCGCCTGGAAACACCATATATTTT

abundance: once
v_gene: TRBV29-1
j_gene: TRBJ2-3
d_gene: .
CDR3aa: CSVALGGASDTQYF
CDR3nt: TGCAGCGTTGCCCTGGGGGGCGCGTCAGATACGCAGTATTTT

abundance: .
v_gene: TRBV12-3/TRBV12-4
j_gene: TRBJ2-2
d_gene: .
CDR3aa: CASTFGTNTGELFF
CDR3nt: TGTGCCAGCACCTTCGGAACGAACACCGGGGAGCTGTTTTTT

abundance: many
v_gene: TRBV5-1
j_gene: TRBJ1-2
d_gene: .
CDR3aa: CASSLDALYGYTF
CDR3nt: TGTGCCAGCAGTTTAGACGCTCTCTATGGCTACACCTTC

abundance: .
v_gene: TRBV14
j_gene: TRBJ1-1
d_gene: .
CDR3aa: CASSSLRENTEAFF
CDR3nt: TGTGCCAGCAGCTCTCTTAGGGAAAACACTGAAGCTTTCTTT

abundance: few
v_gene: TRBV2
j_gene: TRBJ2-2
d_gene: .
CDR3aa: CASSVSGGGNTGELFF
CDR3nt: TGTGCCAGCAGCGTCTCTGGAGGAGGCAACACCGGGGAGCTGTTTTTT

abundance: many
v_gene: TRBV7-8
j_gene: TRBJ2-5
d_gene: .
CDR3aa: CASSPIETQYF
CDR3nt: TGTGCCAGCAGCCCCATTGAGACCCAGTACTTC

abundance: few
v_gene: TRBV27
j_gene: TRBJ2-1
d_gene: TRBD2
CDR3aa: CASRRSGSSYNEQFF
CDR3nt: TGTGCCAGCAGAAGAAGCGGGAGCTCCTACAATGAGCAGTTCTTC

abundance: many
v_gene: TRBV3-1
j_gene: TRBJ1-1
d_gene: .
CDR3aa: CASRGGGTEAFF
CDR3nt: TGTGCCAGCAGGGGGGGGGGCACTGAAGCTTTCTTT

abundance: many
v_gene: TRBV2
j_gene: TRBJ1-5
d_gene: .
CDR3aa: CASKGHYSNQPQHF
CDR3nt: TGTGCCAGCAAGGGACACTATAGCAATCAGCCCCAGCATTTT

abundance: few
v_gene: TRBV29-1
j_gene: TRBJ2-1
d_gene: .
CDR3aa: CSVESPNSYNEQFF
CDR3nt: TGCAGCGTTGAATCGCCAAACTCCTACAATGAGCAGTTCTTC

abundance: many
v_gene: TRBV28
j_gene: TRBJ1-1
d_gene: .
CDR3aa: CASSLTGIGEAFF
CDR3nt: TGTGCCAGCAGTTTGACTGGCATTGGTGAAGCTTTCTTT

abundance: many
v_gene: TRBV11-2
j_gene: TRBJ2-7
d_gene: TRBD2
CDR3aa: CASSVIAGGPYEQYF
CDR3nt: TGTGCCAGCAGCGTAATAGCGGGAGGACCATACGAGCAGTACTTC

abundance: .
v_gene: TRBV27
j_gene: TRBJ1-5
d_gene: .
CDR3aa: CASRAVGNQPQHF
CDR3nt: TGTGCCAGCAGGGCCGTGGGCAATCAGCCCCAGCATTTT

abundance: many
v_gene: TRBV12-5
j_gene: TRBJ2-7
d_gene: .
CDR3aa: CASGLSASVPVSYEQYF
CDR3nt: TGTGCTAGTGGTTTGTCAGCATCGGTACCTGTCTCCTACGAGCAGTACTTC

abundance: many
v_gene: TRBV3-1
j_gene: TRBJ2-7
d_gene: .
CDR3aa: CASSHTSGKQYF
CDR3nt: TGTGCCAGCAGCCACACCTCCGGGAAGCAGTACTTC

abundance: few
v_gene: TRBV24-1
j_gene: TRBJ1-1
d_gene: TRBD1
CDR3aa: CATTEGGGKSEAFF
CDR3nt: TGTGCCACGACGGAAGGGGGCGGGAAGTCAGAAGCTTTCTTT

abundance: .
v_gene: TRBV3-1
j_gene: TRBJ2-1
d_gene: TRBD2
CDR3aa: CASNQVPGGRLRGRARNEQFF
CDR3nt: TGTGCCAGCAACCAAGTCCCTGGAGGCCGACTTCGTGGGAGGGCCCGAAATGAGCAGTTCTTC